Included here is one TCR beta chain sequence, with context. This entry belongs to a study of blood T cell repertoires in COVID-19. Study in general: T cells, B-cell-depleted T cells, or PBMCs provided the cDNA or gDNA that served as material.

Study processing details: Reference gene primer amplification in the assay estimated nucleated cell counts. Repertoires were generated with immunoSEQ multiplex PCR, while TCRdb's copy carries only in-frame clones and drops some. V and J calls and clone size are copied from that table; D and trimming were computed from the DNA. Of about 170,000 clones in the sample, roughly four fifths are singletons; the top ten hold roughly a tenth. In germline, CDR1 is LNHNV, CDR2 YYDKDF (reference sequence). The CDR3 totals 16 residues. The V and J ends lost 3 bases and 6 bases, in that order; junction bases with no gene match: 14.

The material sequenced was peripheral blood. This chain connects TRBV15 to TRBJ2-7; TRBD2 matches at 7 bases. This sequence was found in a man aged 65-85 years with active or convalescent COVID-19. The CDR3 loop is CATSRHTWGLPSEQYF. CDR3 DNA: TGTGCCACCAGCAGGCATACTTGGGGACTACCTTCCGAGCAGTACTTC.